This TCR beta chain was recovered during a study of shared clonotypes between healthy human individuals. TCRdb's copy holds only in-frame clones and misses some; the assay was immunoSEQ multiplex PCR. The sample consists of 2.5 million or so clones, around 94% of them appearing once. This clone was observed a single time. Sequenced sample: naive CD4+ T cells sorted from blood. Subset noted: CD45RA+ positively selected. This clonotype originated in a man between 18 and 29 years old in good health.

The CDR3: CASSVRTGSTEAFF. CDR3 in DNA: TGTGCCAGCAGCGTGCGGACAGGGAGCACTGAAGCTTTCTTT. The chain carries TRBV9 and TRBJ1-1; 8 nucleotides align to TRBD1. Looked up from germline, CDR1 is SGDLS and CDR2 is YYNGEE. The CDR3 runs 14 residues. J gave up 4 bases and V 2 bases, and 4 bases lay outside the gene matches.